The rows below give T cell receptor beta chains drawn from one sample of a study of T cell responses to AZD1222 COVID-19 vaccine. This table comes from immunoSEQ multiplex PCR, and its TCRdb copy is limited to in-frame clones, with some not included. The sample lists around 84,000 clones; over 75% were seen once. The sample here was peripheral blood, taken on day 0 of AZD1222 vaccination. The receptors derive from an adult in good health. Both conserved end residues are part of each CDR3. The order of the fields is J gene, D gene, clone size, V gene, CDR3 protein, CDR3 DNA. A D gene is named only where the DNA matches it firmly. Not every row has a clone size; where given, it reads once, few, many or a size class.

j_call: TRBJ1-5
d_call: TRBD1
clone_size: NA
v_call: TRBV19
cdr3_aa: CASRPDRGSNQPQHF
cdr3_nt: TGTGCCAGTAGGCCAGACAGGGGAAGCAATCAGCCCCAGCATTTT

j_call: TRBJ2-5
d_call: NA
clone_size: NA
v_call: TRBV3-1/TRBV3-2
cdr3_aa: CASSGTNQETQYF
cdr3_nt: TGTGCCAGCAGCGGGACAAACCAAGAGACCCAGTACTTC

j_call: TRBJ1-1
d_call: NA
clone_size: NA
v_call: TRBV28
cdr3_aa: CASSSPGGFTEAFF
cdr3_nt: TGTGCCAGCAGTTCCCCGGGGGGGTTCACTGAAGCTTTCTTT

j_call: TRBJ2-5
d_call: NA
clone_size: NA
v_call: TRBV5-1
cdr3_aa: CASVDSHQETQYF
cdr3_nt: TGCGCCAGCGTTGACAGTCACCAAGAGACCCAGTACTTC

j_call: TRBJ2-1
d_call: NA
clone_size: NA
v_call: TRBV2
cdr3_aa: CASSEDNPHEFF
cdr3_nt: TGTGCCAGCAGTGAAGACAACCCGCACGAGTTCTTC

j_call: TRBJ2-3
d_call: TRBD1
clone_size: once
v_call: TRBV24-1
cdr3_aa: CATSDWDRGDTQYF
cdr3_nt: TGTGCCACCAGTGACTGGGACAGGGGAGATACGCAGTATTTT

j_call: TRBJ1-5
d_call: NA
clone_size: few
v_call: TRBV10-1
cdr3_aa: CASSESIPKDRDYSNQPQHF
cdr3_nt: TGCGCCAGCAGTGAGTCTATCCCAAAAGACAGAGACTATAGCAATCAGCCCCAGCATTTT

j_call: TRBJ2-7
d_call: TRBD1
clone_size: once
v_call: TRBV3-1/TRBV3-2
cdr3_aa: CASSRQGNYEQYF
cdr3_nt: TGTGCCAGCAGTAGACAGGGAAACTATGAGCAGTACTTC

j_call: TRBJ2-7
d_call: NA
clone_size: few
v_call: TRBV9
cdr3_aa: CASSPGLFNEQYF
cdr3_nt: TGTGCCAGCAGCCCCGGCCTTTTCAACGAGCAGTACTTC

j_call: TRBJ2-5
d_call: TRBD1
clone_size: few
v_call: TRBV14
cdr3_aa: CASSRQGRETQYF
cdr3_nt: TGTGCCAGCAGCCGACAGGGGAGGGAGACCCAGTACTTC

j_call: TRBJ2-7
d_call: TRBD2
clone_size: NA
v_call: TRBV27
cdr3_aa: CASSFLLAGGNEQYF
cdr3_nt: TGTGCCAGCAGTTTTTTACTAGCGGGAGGCAACGAGCAGTACTTC

j_call: TRBJ1-2
d_call: TRBD1
clone_size: NA
v_call: TRBV5-1
cdr3_aa: CASSLGQGRNGYTF
cdr3_nt: TGCGCCAGCAGCTTAGGACAGGGCCGTAATGGCTACACCTTC

j_call: TRBJ2-1
d_call: NA
clone_size: NA
v_call: TRBV7-9
cdr3_aa: CASSSSNRVEQFF
cdr3_nt: TGTGCCAGCAGCTCCTCCAACAGGGTTGAGCAGTTCTTC

j_call: TRBJ2-3
d_call: NA
clone_size: NA
v_call: TRBV3-1/TRBV3-2
cdr3_aa: CASRMGGTDTQYF
cdr3_nt: TGTGCCAGCAGGATGGGCGGTACAGATACGCAGTATTTT

j_call: TRBJ1-4
d_call: TRBD1
clone_size: few
v_call: TRBV2
cdr3_aa: CASSRGQVSTNEKLFF
cdr3_nt: TGTGCCAGCAGCCGAGGACAGGTGTCAACTAATGAAAAACTGTTTTTT

j_call: TRBJ1-1
d_call: NA
clone_size: NA
v_call: TRBV7-8
cdr3_aa: CASSLGVAQEGYRTEAFF
cdr3_nt: TGTGCCAGCAGCTTAGGGGTCGCGCAGGAGGGGTACCGCACTGAAGCTTTCTTT

j_call: TRBJ2-1
d_call: TRBD2
clone_size: NA
v_call: TRBV27
cdr3_aa: CASRGVGTSVDNEQFF
cdr3_nt: TGTGCCAGCAGGGGGGTCGGGACTAGCGTCGACAATGAGCAGTTCTTC

j_call: TRBJ2-2
d_call: NA
clone_size: NA
v_call: TRBV30
cdr3_aa: CAWSVGWLDTGELFF
cdr3_nt: TGTGCCTGGAGTGTAGGGTGGTTAGACACCGGGGAGCTGTTTTTT

j_call: TRBJ2-1
d_call: NA
clone_size: NA
v_call: TRBV7-2
cdr3_aa: CASSLSGSHEQFF
cdr3_nt: TGTGCCAGCAGCTTAAGTGGGAGCCATGAGCAGTTCTTC

j_call: TRBJ2-7
d_call: NA
clone_size: NA
v_call: TRBV24-1
cdr3_aa: CATTYQGTQYF
cdr3_nt: TGTGCCACCACCTACCAGGGAACGCAGTACTTC

j_call: TRBJ1-4
d_call: TRBD1
clone_size: NA
v_call: TRBV28
cdr3_aa: CASRSGTGNNEKLFF
cdr3_nt: TGTGCCAGCAGATCCGGGACAGGGAATAATGAAAAACTGTTTTTT

j_call: TRBJ2-7
d_call: TRBD1
clone_size: NA
v_call: TRBV6-5
cdr3_aa: CASSTQGAIYEQYF
cdr3_nt: TGTGCCAGCAGTACACAGGGGGCCATCTACGAGCAGTACTTC

j_call: TRBJ2-1
d_call: TRBD2
clone_size: NA
v_call: TRBV7-3
cdr3_aa: CASSLGLADSYNEQFF
cdr3_nt: TGTGCCAGCAGCTTGGGACTAGCGGACTCCTACAATGAGCAGTTCTTC

j_call: TRBJ2-1
d_call: TRBD2
clone_size: NA
v_call: TRBV19
cdr3_aa: CASSMSGRALNEQFF
cdr3_nt: TGTGCCAGTAGTATGTCGGGGAGGGCCCTCAATGAGCAGTTCTTC

j_call: TRBJ1-1
d_call: NA
clone_size: NA
v_call: TRBV5-4
cdr3_aa: CASRTGGRTEAFF
cdr3_nt: TGTGCCAGCAGGACTGGAGGAAGGACTGAAGCTTTCTTT

j_call: TRBJ1-1
d_call: NA
clone_size: NA
v_call: TRBV7-8
cdr3_aa: CASSNRVVTEAFF
cdr3_nt: TGTGCCAGCAGCAACCGGGTCGTCACTGAAGCTTTCTTT

j_call: TRBJ2-5
d_call: TRBD1
clone_size: NA
v_call: TRBV28
cdr3_aa: CASSMTGATETQYF
cdr3_nt: TGTGCCAGCAGTATGACAGGGGCTACGGAGACCCAGTACTTC

j_call: TRBJ2-1
d_call: NA
clone_size: NA
v_call: TRBV5-4
cdr3_aa: CASSQGQQSYNEQFF
cdr3_nt: TGTGCCAGCAGCCAAGGACAGCAATCCTACAATGAGCAGTTCTTC

j_call: TRBJ1-6
d_call: NA
clone_size: once
v_call: TRBV7-9
cdr3_aa: CASSFDQSPLHF
cdr3_nt: TGTGCCAGCAGCTTCGATCAATCCCCCCTCCACTTT

j_call: TRBJ2-2
d_call: TRBD2
clone_size: NA
v_call: TRBV7-3
cdr3_aa: CASSAGGDTGELFF
cdr3_nt: TGTGCCAGCAGCGCCGGGGGGGACACCGGGGAGCTGTTTTTT

j_call: TRBJ2-1
d_call: NA
clone_size: NA
v_call: TRBV7-6
cdr3_aa: CASSLDSGSSYNEQFF
cdr3_nt: TGTGCCAGCAGCTTAGATAGCGGTAGCTCCTACAATGAGCAGTTCTTC

j_call: TRBJ2-1
d_call: TRBD2
clone_size: NA
v_call: TRBV24-1
cdr3_aa: CATSDLAGYNEQFF
cdr3_nt: TGTGCCACCAGTGACCTAGCGGGGTACAATGAGCAGTTCTTC

j_call: TRBJ2-2
d_call: NA
clone_size: NA
v_call: TRBV27
cdr3_aa: CASRILSSNTGELFF
cdr3_nt: TGTGCCAGCAGAATTCTGTCGTCGAACACCGGGGAGCTGTTTTTT

j_call: TRBJ2-3
d_call: NA
clone_size: NA
v_call: TRBV19
cdr3_aa: CASSNRDGSGTDTQYF
cdr3_nt: TGTGCCAGTAGTAATCGGGACGGCAGCGGCACAGATACGCAGTATTTT

j_call: TRBJ2-2
d_call: NA
clone_size: NA
v_call: TRBV10-3
cdr3_aa: CAIRDRRDTGELFF
cdr3_nt: TGTGCCATCAGAGACAGGAGGGACACCGGGGAGCTGTTTTTT

j_call: TRBJ2-1
d_call: NA
clone_size: once
v_call: TRBV6-5
cdr3_aa: CAIALGDEQFF
cdr3_nt: TGTGCCATCGCCTTGGGTGATGAGCAGTTCTTC

j_call: TRBJ1-1
d_call: TRBD1
clone_size: NA
v_call: TRBV11-2
cdr3_aa: CASSPKTGTGGLRNTEAFF
cdr3_nt: TGTGCCAGCAGCCCGAAAACCGGGACAGGGGGTTTGCGGAACACTGAAGCTTTCTTT

j_call: TRBJ2-3
d_call: TRBD2
clone_size: few
v_call: TRBV3-1/TRBV3-2
cdr3_aa: CASSPPTVAGVSTDTQYF
cdr3_nt: TGTGCCAGCAGCCCCCCAACAGTGGCGGGAGTGAGCACAGATACGCAGTATTTT

j_call: TRBJ1-3
d_call: NA
clone_size: NA
v_call: TRBV6-1
cdr3_aa: CASSEALWGAGNTIYF
cdr3_nt: TGTGCCAGCAGTGAAGCGCTTTGGGGGGCTGGAAACACCATATATTTT

j_call: TRBJ1-3
d_call: NA
clone_size: NA
v_call: TRBV7-2
cdr3_aa: CASSLMARLSSGNTIYF
cdr3_nt: TGTGCCAGCAGCCTTATGGCAAGATTGAGCTCTGGAAACACCATATATTTT

j_call: TRBJ2-3
d_call: NA
clone_size: NA
v_call: TRBV18
cdr3_aa: CASSPDSRRNTQYF
cdr3_nt: TGTGCCAGCTCACCAGACAGCCGGAGAAATACGCAGTATTTT

j_call: TRBJ1-1
d_call: NA
clone_size: NA
v_call: TRBV10-3
cdr3_aa: CAISDGGGWNTEAFF
cdr3_nt: TGTGCCATCAGTGATGGTGGGGGATGGAACACTGAAGCTTTCTTT

j_call: TRBJ1-2
d_call: TRBD1
clone_size: NA
v_call: TRBV27
cdr3_aa: CASSSGGPYGYTF
cdr3_nt: TGTGCCAGCAGTTCAGGGGGCCCCTATGGCTACACCTTC